The rows below give T cell receptor beta chains drawn from one sample of a study of T cell changes during pregnancy in multiple sclerosis. The assay was immunoSEQ multiplex PCR, and TCRdb's table has in-frame clones only and misses some. The table has around 95,000 clones, around 94% seen once; the top ten hold about 1.7%. Source: peripheral blood, taken after pregnancy. The receptors were gathered from a female donor in good health, enrolled as a control in a pregnancy study. CDR3s include the opening cysteine and the closing phenylalanine or tryptophan. A D gene is named only where the DNA matches it firmly. The size of a clone is reported for some rows only, either as once, few or many, or as a class for expanded clones.

j_gene,d_gene,v_gene,abundance,CDR3aa,CDR3nt
TRBJ2-1,-,TRBV4-1,-,CASRPRGENEQFF,TGCGCCAGCAGACCCAGGGGGGAGAATGAGCAGTTCTTC
TRBJ2-5,TRBD1,TRBV4-1,-,CASSQGHRGLQETQYF,TGCGCCAGCAGCCAAGGTCATAGGGGGCTGCAAGAGACCCAGTACTTC
TRBJ2-2,-,TRBV5-1,-,CASSTLASTGELFF,TGCGCCAGCAGCACGCTAGCTAGCACCGGGGAGCTGTTTTTT
TRBJ1-1,TRBD1,TRBV11-2,-,CASSSIKGQPNTEAFF,TGTGCCAGCAGCTCTATTAAGGGACAGCCGAACACTGAAGCTTTCTTT
TRBJ2-5,TRBD1,TRBV6-6,once,CASSYPRQGETETQYF,TGTGCCAGCAGTTACCCCCGACAGGGTGAAACGGAGACCCAGTACTTC
TRBJ2-3,-,TRBV6-5,-,CASRGAADTQYF,TGTGCCAGTCGGGGTGCAGCAGATACGCAGTATTTT
TRBJ2-7,TRBD2,TRBV6-5,-,CASSYSGRGAYEQYF,TGTGCCAGCAGCTATAGCGGGAGGGGGGCCTACGAGCAGTACTTC
TRBJ2-2,TRBD2,TRBV7-6,-,CASSFPIAGNTGELFF,TGTGCCAGCAGCTTCCCCATAGCGGGGAACACCGGGGAGCTGTTTTTT
TRBJ2-5,-,TRBV19,-,CARGGRAPRETQYF,TGTGCCAGAGGGGGGAGGGCCCCTCGGGAGACCCAGTACTTC
TRBJ1-1,TRBD1,TRBV20-1,-,CRMKQGSEAFF,TGCAGGATGAAACAGGGGTCTGAAGCTTTCTTT
TRBJ2-3,TRBD1,TRBV7-9,-,CASSSSDRGGPDTQYF,TGTGCCAGCAGCTCATCGGACAGGGGAGGTCCAGATACGCAGTATTTT
TRBJ2-1,TRBD2,TRBV27,-,CASSLTGLAAYNEQFF,TGTGCCAGCAGTTTAACGGGACTAGCGGCTTACAATGAGCAGTTCTTC
TRBJ2-7,-,TRBV20-1,-,CSARRVYEQYF,TGCAGTGCAAGGCGGGTCTACGAGCAGTACTTC
TRBJ2-1,-,TRBV27,once,CASSSWEGGYNEQFF,TGTGCCAGCAGTTCCTGGGAGGGGGGCTACAATGAGCAGTTCTTC
TRBJ1-2,-,TRBV28,-,CASSGGIYGYTF,TGTGCCAGCAGTGGGGGGATCTATGGCTACACCTTC
TRBJ2-3,TRBD1,TRBV6-1,-,CASSGVGTGDRRTDTQYF,TGTGCCAGCAGTGGAGTTGGGACAGGGGACCGGAGGACAGATACGCAGTATTTT
TRBJ1-5,TRBD1,TRBV4-2,-,CASRRTGDNQPQHF,TGTGCCAGCAGAAGAACAGGGGACAATCAGCCCCAGCATTTT
TRBJ2-2,TRBD2,TRBV7-2,-,CASSLVPAGEQLYTGELFF,TGTGCCAGCAGCTTAGTTCCAGCGGGAGAGCAGTTGTATACCGGGGAGCTGTTTTTT
TRBJ1-5,TRBD1,TRBV5-5,-,CASSLTRTGGNQPQHF,TGTGCCAGCAGCTTAACCCGGACAGGGGGTAATCAGCCCCAGCATTTT
TRBJ2-1,TRBD1,TRBV6-6,once,CASSYFLQGANEQFF,TGTGCCAGCAGTTACTTTCTCCAGGGGGCTAATGAGCAGTTCTTC
TRBJ2-5,TRBD1,TRBV15,-,CATSRVGQIQETQYF,TGTGCCACCAGCAGAGTGGGACAGATACAAGAGACCCAGTACTTC
TRBJ2-1,-,TRBV28,-,CASTAFRTGYNEQFF,TGTGCCAGCACCGCTTTCAGGACTGGGTACAATGAGCAGTTCTTC
TRBJ2-5,TRBD2,TRBV4-1,-,CASSQVGRAQGTQYF,TGCGCCAGCAGCCAAGTCGGGAGGGCCCAAGGGACCCAGTACTTC
TRBJ2-7,TRBD1,TRBV5-6,-,CASSSKPAGGLKQYF,TGTGCCAGCAGCTCTAAGCCCGCAGGGGGCTTAAAGCAGTACTTC
TRBJ1-2,-,TRBV20-1,-,CSASAGTGYTF,TGCAGTGCTAGTGCCGGGACAGGCTACACCTTC
TRBJ1-2,TRBD1,TRBV11-2,few,CASSSEGAYGYTF,TGTGCCAGCAGCTCCGAGGGGGCGTATGGCTACACCTTC
TRBJ2-2,TRBD2,TRBV4-1,-,CASSQRTSGSETGELFF,TGCGCCAGCAGCCAACGGACTAGCGGGAGTGAGACCGGGGAGCTGTTTTTT
TRBJ1-4,TRBD1,TRBV5-1,-,CASSEPGQGVIEKLFF,TGCGCCAGCAGCGAGCCGGGACAGGGGGTTATCGAAAAACTGTTTTTT
TRBJ2-7,TRBD2,TRBV29-1,-,CSVQSRASGDYEQYF,TGCAGCGTTCAATCCCGAGCTAGCGGAGACTACGAGCAGTACTTC
TRBJ1-5,-,TRBV19,-,CASTTAEGGVGRSNQPQHF,TGTGCCAGTACCACTGCCGAGGGAGGGGTGGGCAGGAGCAATCAGCCCCAGCATTTT
TRBJ2-1,-,TRBV7-9,-,CASSFSAVNEQFF,TGTGCCAGCAGCTTCTCGGCGGTCAATGAGCAGTTCTTC
TRBJ2-5,-,TRBV7-2,-,CASKYSRERETQYF,TGTGCCAGCAAGTACTCACGGGAGCGAGAGACCCAGTACTTC
TRBJ2-3,TRBD2,TRBV2,-,CASSEIAASGSTDTQYF,TGTGCCAGCAGTGAAATTGCGGCTAGCGGAAGCACAGATACGCAGTATTTT
TRBJ2-7,-,TRBV5-1,-,CASSLQGGYYEQYF,TGCGCCAGCAGCTTACAGGGGGGGTACTACGAGCAGTACTTC
TRBJ2-7,-,TRBV6-5,-,CASSYSTMRNEQYF,TGTGCCAGCAGTTACTCGACTATGCGTAACGAGCAGTACTTC
TRBJ2-1,TRBD2,TRBV29-1,-,CSVGGRGAYNEQFF,TGCAGCGTTGGGGGGCGGGGGGCCTACAATGAGCAGTTCTTC
TRBJ2-2,TRBD2,TRBV28,-,CASLVAGVQTGELFF,TGTGCCAGCTTGGTAGCGGGAGTGCAAACCGGGGAGCTGTTTTTT
TRBJ2-1,-,TRBV6-1,-,CASIGHNSYNEQFF,TGTGCCAGCATCGGACACAACTCCTACAATGAGCAGTTCTTC